This TCR beta chain was recorded in a study of cytomegalovirus exposure and HLA in healthy donors. Study-level results: Generally TCR sequences proved uncommon, though certain public TCRs appeared in numerous donors.

This clone is a singleton in its sample. Its antigen remains unidentified. The V end was cut by 7 bases, the J end by 0 bases, with 12 bases between. This CDR3 comprises 14 residues. Germline CDR1 reads MNHEY; CDR2 reads SMNVEV (reference sequence). Libraries were prepared by immunoSEQ multiplex PCR; TCRdb keeps only in-frame clonotypes and omits some of them. The data contain about 280,000 clones, just over 85% of them seen just once; the ten biggest clones take up 1%. Sequencing was performed on PBMCs. The J gene is TRBJ2-5, the V gene TRBV27; D is uncertain. The TCR was taken from a woman younger than 35 in good health and CMV-seronegative. CDR3 sequence reads: CASTPGWDQETQYF. CDR3 in DNA: TGTGCCAGCACCCCCGGGTGGGACCAAGAGACCCAGTACTTC.